These 13 T cell receptor beta chains share one sample of origin, sequenced in a study of blood T cell repertoires in COVID-19. TCRdb's copy holds only in-frame clones and misses some; the assay was immunoSEQ multiplex PCR. The top ten clones hold about 2.9% of a sample with hundreds of thousands of clones, more than 75% of them seen once. Material: peripheral blood. These receptors were taken from a man in his sixties with acute or convalescent COVID-19.

The chain is built from TRBV29-1 and TRBJ2-3; 10 nucleotides align to TRBD2. The germline gives CDR1 SQVTM, CDR2 ANQGSEA. The CDR3 is made up of 14 amino acids. The ends lost 4 bases at V and 8 bases at J; junction bases unmatched: 9. The CDR3 DNA reads TGCAGCGTTGCCCCAGCGGGGGGGCGTGCTACGCAGTATTTT. Residues: CSVAPAGGRATQYF.

This chain links TRBV6-5 with TRBJ2-7; 7 nucleotides match TRBD1. This CDR3 region has 14 residues. V lost 5 bases to trimming and J lost 3 bases; unmatched junction nucleotides: 7. Germline assignment: CDR1 MNHEY and CDR2 SVGAGI. The CDR3 DNA sequence: TGTGCCAGCAGTCCCGGGGACAGAGTCTACGAGCAGTACTTC. Amino acid sequence: CASSPGDRVYEQYF.

This sequence joins TRBV19 and TRBJ1-2; no clear D. The CDR3 totals 12 residues. V was shortened by 4 bases and J by 6 bases, with 9 bases between the two germline ends. Germline loops: CDR1 LNHDA, CDR2 SQIVND (reference sequence). The CDR3, as DNA: TGTGCCAGTAGTACCCGACTGGATGGCTACACCTTC. This gives the protein CASSTRLDGYTF.

In DNA, the CDR3 is TGTGCCAGCACCCGGGGAGGGGGCACTGAAGCTTTCTTT. Its translation: CASTRGGGTEAFF. The chain is built from TRBV5-4 and TRBJ1-1; tentatively, D is TRBD1 (6 bases). CDR1 is SGHNT and CDR2 is YYREEE in the germline V gene (reference sequence). Trimming took off 6 bases at V and 4 bases at J, with 13 bases between the two ends. CDR3 length: 13 residues.

The chain carries TRBV7-9 and TRBJ1-2, with D perhaps TRBD1 (6 bases). The CDR3 extends over 13 amino acids. The germline gives CDR1 SEHNR, CDR2 FQNEAQ (reference sequence). The V end was cut by 8 bases, the J end by 4 bases, with 14 bases between. CDR3 amino acids: CASASGDTYGYTF. In DNA form, the CDR3 reads TGTGCCAGCGCGTCAGGGGACACCTATGGCTACACCTTC.

J is TRBJ1-2 and V is TRBV27; D not resolved. The V end was cut by 5 bases, the J end by 4 bases, with 14 bases between. CDR3 length: 14 residues. The germline gives CDR1 MNHEY, CDR2 SMNVEV (reference sequence). The CDR3 is CASSRRGASYGYTF. The CDR3 DNA reads as TGTGCCAGCAGTCGCCGGGGAGCGAGCTATGGCTACACCTTC.

The rearrangement links TRBV6-5 to TRBJ2-4, with D possibly matching TRBD2 (6 bases). Trimming shortened V by 0 bases and J by 8 bases, and 11 bases separated the two germline ends. Per the germline V gene, CDR1 is MNHEY and CDR2 is SVGAGI. CDR3 length: 14 residues. The CDR3 sequence is CASSYSGREDIQYF. CDR3 in DNA: TGTGCCAGCAGTTACTCGGGCAGGGAGGACATTCAGTACTTC.

This chain links TRBV3-1 (or the pseudogene TRBV3-2) with TRBJ1-3, with 7 bases aligning to TRBD1. The germline CDR1 and CDR2 sequences are LGHDT and YNNKEL (reference sequence). The CDR3 is 16 amino acids. V trimming: 4 bases; J trimming: 3 bases; junction bases outside the gene matches: 9. The CDR3 DNA follows: TGTGCCAGCAGCCCTCCCCGACAGGGCAGTGGAAACACCATATATTTT. It yields the protein CASSPPRQGSGNTIYF.

For this clone: A much larger clone differs by one base, so this may be a read error. The gene calls are TRBV3-1 (or the pseudogene TRBV3-2) and TRBJ2-7, with TRBD1 matching 8 bases. V was clipped by 3 bases and J by 6 bases; unmatched bases: 1. CDR3 length: 12 residues. Germline V gene lookup returns CDR1 LGHDT and CDR2 YNNKEL (reference sequence). The CDR3 coding sequence is TGTGCCAGCAGCCACGGACAGGGCGAGCAGTACTTC. Translated: CASSHGQGEQYF.

J is TRBJ1-5 and V is TRBV6-2 or TRBV6-3; 9 nucleotides align to TRBD1. The germline V gene has CDR1 MNHEY and CDR2 SVGEGT. The CDR3 covers 18 residues. V shed 4 bases and J 1 base; nucleotides not matched to a gene: 11. The DNA for the CDR3 is TGTGCCAGCAGTTCGGCGTGGACAGGGGCGAAAAGCAATCAGCCCCAGCATTTT. This sequence encodes CASSSAWTGAKSNQPQHF.

J is TRBJ1-2 and V is TRBV18; D not resolved. The length of the CDR3 is 13 residues. V lost 8 bases to trimming and J lost 3 bases, with 13 bases between them. CDR1 is KGHSH and CDR2 is LQKENI in the germline V gene. The CDR3 DNA is TGTGCCAGCGGGTTGGACTTAGACTATGGCTACACCTTC. Translating gives CASGLDLDYGYTF.

This clone has only one observation. The chain is built from TRBV3-1 (or the pseudogene TRBV3-2) and TRBJ1-2, with D possibly TRBD1 on 6 matching bases. Germline V gene lookup returns CDR1 LGHDT and CDR2 YNNKEL (reference sequence). This CDR3 is 14 amino acids long. V lost 7 bases and J 0 bases, leaving 12 bases between the germline ends. CDR3 sequence: CASNPTGTNYGYTF. The CDR3 nucleotides read TGTGCCAGCAACCCGACAGGTACTAACTATGGCTACACCTTC.

This chain uses TRBV5-1 with TRBJ2-3; D gene unclear. The CDR3 sequence is 14 residues long. Germline-derived CDR1 and CDR2 are SGHRS and YFSETQ. Trimming removed 1 base from V and 5 bases from J, with 11 bases in between. The chain's CDR3 is CASSLSASGDTQYF. The CDR3 DNA follows: TGCGCCAGCAGCTTGTCGGCATCGGGAGATACGCAGTATTTT.